The 11 T cell receptor beta chains presented below share a single source sample, sequenced in a study of T cell responses to AZD1222 COVID-19 vaccine. Generated by immunoSEQ multiplex PCR, the TCRdb table keeps only in-frame clones and is missing some. Here the sample spans around 110,000 clones, around 92% being singletons. The sample here was peripheral blood, taken on day 0 of AZD1222 vaccination. The receptors derive from an adult in good health.

This rearrangement joins TRBV6-2 or TRBV6-3 to TRBJ2-1; 7 nucleotides agree with TRBD1. This CDR3 is 13 amino acids long. Germline loops: CDR1 MNHEY, CDR2 SVGEGT. V was pared by 6 bases and J by 9 bases, with 8 bases of the junction left unmatched. The CDR3 protein is CASSPPTGSEQFF. The CDR3 coding sequence is TGTGCCAGCAGCCCCCCGACAGGGAGTGAGCAGTTCTTC.

The chain recombines TRBV5-1 with TRBJ1-1; D call uncertain. With 2 bases removed from V and 3 bases from J, the gap between germline ends came to 8 bases. The CDR3 is 13 amino acids. CDR1 is SGHRS, CDR2 YFSETQ, per germline. CDR3 sequence (DNA): TGCGCCAGCAGCTTCCAGGAATACACTGAAGCTTTCTTT. This codes for CASSFQEYTEAFF.

V gene TRBV13 combines with J gene TRBJ2-2, with D unclear. Trimming shortened V by 8 bases and J by 3 bases, and 7 bases separated the two germline ends. CDR3 length: 12 amino acids. The germline gives CDR1 PRHDT, CDR2 FYEKMQ (reference sequence). The CDR3 loop is CASFPYTGELFF. The CDR3 coding sequence is TGTGCCAGCTTCCCGTACACCGGGGAGCTGTTTTTT. Complete variable domain (other parts from reference TRBV13 and TRBJ2-2): AAGVIQSPRHLIKEKRETATLKCYPIPRHDTVYWYQQGPGQDPQFLISFYEKMQSDKGSIPDRFSAQQFSDYHSELNMSSLELGDSALYFCASFPYTGELFFGEGSRLTVL.

This clone was recorded once. V and J are TRBV5-1 and TRBJ1-1; D not certain. Trimming left V 4 bases short and J 1 base short, with 8 bases between. The CDR3 consists of 13 residues. Germline lookup yields CDR1 SGHRS and CDR2 YFSETQ. CDR3 nucleotide sequence: TGCGCCAGCAGCACAGACCCGAACACTGAAGCTTTCTTT. Its protein product is CASSTDPNTEAFF.

This chain connects TRBV9 to TRBJ2-3; 9 bases fit TRBD1. The germline V gene encodes CDR1 SGDLS and CDR2 YYNGEE. J lost 3 bases, V lost 2 bases, and 16 bases had no gene match. The CDR3 loop spans 19 amino acids. CDR3 nucleotides: TGTGCCAGCAGCGTCAATTACCAAGGGGGACAGGGATCGACAGATACGCAGTATTTT. Its translation is CASSVNYQGGQGSTDTQYF. Combining the CDR3 with reference TRBV9 and TRBJ2-3 gives the whole variable domain DSGVTQTPKHLITATGQRVTLRCSPRSGDLSVYWYQQSLDQGLQFLIQYYNGEERAKGNILERFSAQQFPDLHSELNLSSLELGDSALYFCASSVNYQGGQGSTDTQYFGPGTRLTVL.

Concerning this clone: The same CDR3 is also encoded by other DNA sequences in this sample. This chain connects TRBV7-9 to TRBJ2-7; TRBD2 agrees at 9 bases. Germline V gives CDR1 SEHNR, CDR2 FQNEAQ (reference sequence). The CDR3 contains 14 residues. V lost 3 bases and J lost 0; bases outside the gene matches: 0. This chain's CDR3 is CASSFSGSSYEQYF. The DNA for the CDR3 is TGTGCCAGCAGCTTTAGCGGGAGCTCCTACGAGCAGTACTTC. Combining the CDR3 with reference TRBV7-9 and TRBJ2-7 gives the whole variable domain DTGVSQNPRHKITKRGQNVTFRCDPISEHNRLYWYRQTLGQGPEFLTYFQNEAQLEKSRLLSDRFSAERPKGSFSTLEIQRTEQGDSAMYLCASSFSGSSYEQYFGPGTRLTVT.

The V and J genes are TRBV5-1 and TRBJ2-1, with 7 nucleotides matching TRBD2. Unmatched junction bases numbered 4, after V lost 2 bases and J lost 2 bases. This CDR3 has 15 residues. Germline V gene lookup returns CDR1 SGHRS and CDR2 YFSETQ. For the CDR3, the DNA is TGCGCCAGCAGCTTATCCAGCGGGACCTACAATGAGCAGTTCTTC. As protein: CASSLSSGTYNEQFF. Full variable domain (remainder filled in from reference TRBV5-1 and TRBJ2-1): KAGVTQTPRYLIKTRGQQVTLSCSPISGHRSVSWYQQTPGQGLQFLFEYFSETQRNKGNFPGRFSGRQFSNSRSEMNVSTLELGDSALYLCASSLSSGTYNEQFFGPGTRLTVL.

This clone was counted once. The chain carries TRBV2 and TRBJ2-1, with unresolved D. V dropped 7 bases and J dropped 4 bases, with 14 bases sitting between them. CDR1 SNHLY and CDR2 FYNNEI come from the germline V gene. The CDR3 is 14 residues long. DNA for the CDR3: TGTGCCAGCATTGCAGGCAATTCGTACAATGAGCAGTTCTTC. It yields the protein CASIAGNSYNEQFF.

The chain recombines TRBV7-8 with TRBJ1-1; D gene uncertain. The CDR3 extends over 13 amino acids. V shed 5 bases and J shed 0 bases, with 7 bases lying between them. Germline V CDR1 and CDR2: SGHVS, FQNEAQ. CDR3: CASSPEMNTEAFF. The CDR3 DNA reads TGTGCCAGCAGCCCAGAAATGAACACTGAAGCTTTCTTT.

This chain uses TRBV6-1 with TRBJ1-1; D gene ambiguous. CDR1 MNHNS and CDR2 SASEGT come from the germline V gene. CDR3 size: 16 residues. V was trimmed by 2 bases and J by 0 bases, leaving 13 bases between them. CDR3 protein: CASSEKFEWVNTEAFF. The DNA for the CDR3 is TGTGCCAGCAGTGAAAAGTTCGAGTGGGTGAACACTGAAGCTTTCTTT.

The chain carries TRBV5-1 and TRBJ1-4; TRBD1 matches at 9 bases. Trimming cost V 1 base and J 0 bases; bases outside gene matches: 4. CDR1 SGHRS and CDR2 YFSETQ come from the germline V gene. The CDR3 length is 17 residues. CDR3 region: CASSLHRGQATNEKLFF. For the CDR3, the DNA is TGCGCCAGCAGCTTGCACAGGGGGCAAGCAACTAATGAAAAACTGTTTTTT.